Following are 20 T cell receptor beta chains from one sample sequenced in a study of beta chain features in type 1 diabetes. The investigators reverse transcribed all of the isolated RNA, so they sequenced expressed TCRB transcripts. The data were produced by immunoSEQ multiplex PCR, yet TCRdb's version contains in-frame clones alone and is incomplete. Of hundreds of thousands of clones in the sample, about 30% were seen once. The sequenced material came from naive CD4+ T cells from blood. The origin of the receptors is a man between 18 and 35 years old in good health.

This clone occurred a few times. Here the CDR3 reads CASSLGPGADTQYF. DNA of the CDR3: TGCGCCAGCAGCTTAGGCCCCGGGGCAGATACGCAGTATTTT. The J gene is TRBJ2-3, the V gene TRBV5-1; possible D gene TRBD2, 5 bases. The CDR3 totals 14 residues. Trimming took 2 bases from V and 4 from J, leaving 11 bases between them. Germline values: CDR1 SGHRS, CDR2 YFSETQ.

In this sample, this clone turned up a few times. The V call is TRBV7-2, the J call TRBJ2-1; no reliable D call. Deletions cut 5 bases from V and 5 bases from J, with 19 bases between. In germline, CDR1 is SGHTA, CDR2 FQGNSA. This CDR3 region has 16 residues. The CDR3 protein is CASSPYKRFNDNEQFF. The CDR3, as DNA: TGTGCCAGCAGCCCGTATAAACGGTTTAACGACAATGAGCAGTTCTTC.

This chain links TRBV27 with TRBJ2-7; 11 bases are shared with TRBD2. CDR1 is MNHEY, CDR2 SMNVEV, per germline (reference sequence). J lost 3 bases, V lost 6 bases, and 4 bases had no gene match. The CDR3 runs to 14 residues. CDR3 region: CASRTSGRLYEQYF. CDR3 sequence (DNA): TGTGCCAGCAGAACTAGCGGGAGACTCTACGAGCAGTACTTC.

This clone came up a few times. The chain couples TRBV6-4 to TRBJ2-1, with TRBD2 identical over 9 bases. This CDR3 contains 14 residues. Germline values: CDR1 MRHNA, CDR2 SNTAGT. V gave up 4 bases and J gave up 6 bases; unmatched junction bases: 4. The CDR3 DNA is TGTGCCAGCAGTGGTGCGGGAGGGTTCAATGAGCAGTTCTTC. It is translated as CASSGAGGFNEQFF.

There are a few counts of this clone. The chain uses TRBV30 and TRBJ2-7, with 12 bases aligning to TRBD2. The junction had 3 bases not matched to a gene; V was cut back by 0 bases and J by 3 bases. Germline CDR1 GTSNPN, CDR2 SVGIG (reference sequence). This CDR3 comprises 15 residues. CDR3 region: CAWSVGLAGLYEQYF. The CDR3 DNA follows: TGTGCCTGGAGTGTAGGACTAGCGGGACTCTACGAGCAGTACTTC.

The chain carries TRBV9 and TRBJ2-5, with a weak D call TRBD1 (5 bases). This CDR3 contains 14 residues. V was pared by 3 bases and J by 4 bases, with 13 bases between. Germline CDR1 is SGDLS and CDR2 is YYNGEE. CDR3 DNA sequence: TGTGCCAGCAGCGGCGACAGTCTAAGAGAGACCCAGTACTTC. It codes for CASSGDSLRETQYF.

This clone was detected only a few times. The V gene is TRBV7-2, the J gene TRBJ2-1, with D possibly being TRBD1 (6 bases). Germline V gene sequence: CDR1 SGHTA, CDR2 FQGNSA. CDR3 size: 14 residues. The germline V and J ends were trimmed by 5 bases and 6 bases, with 14 bases remaining between them. DNA for the CDR3: TGTGCCAGCAGCCTGGGGGCATCCCCCAATGAGCAGTTCTTC. Amino acid sequence: CASSLGASPNEQFF.

The genes are TRBV5-1 and TRBJ2-7; 7 positions match TRBD1. J gave up 1 base and V 4 bases, and 2 bases lay outside the gene matches. Germline V gene data show CDR1 as SGHRS and CDR2 as YFSETQ. The CDR3 loop spans 13 amino acids. The CDR3 DNA reads as TGCGCCAGCAGCCCGACAGGGTCCTACGAGCAGTACTTC. Its translation is CASSPTGSYEQYF.

This clone occurred a few times. V and J are TRBV9 and TRBJ2-3, with D tentatively TRBD2 (6 bases). The V end was cut by 0 bases, the J end by 4 bases, with 9 bases between. This CDR3 spans 14 amino acids. Germline CDR1 is SGDLS and CDR2 is YYNGEE. CDR3 residues: CASSVVLASDTQYF. CDR3 DNA sequence: TGTGCCAGCAGCGTAGTTCTAGCGTCAGATACGCAGTATTTT.

This rearrangement joins TRBV5-1 to TRBJ2-3; D gene uncertain. Trimming cost V 0 bases and J 0 bases, with 11 bases left between them. The V gene's germline CDR1 is SGHRS and CDR2 YFSETQ. This CDR3 spans 16 amino acids. The CDR3 DNA is TGCGCCAGCAGCTTGGCAGCTGCTCCTAGCACAGATACGCAGTATTTT. Protein sequence: CASSLAAAPSTDTQYF.

In this sample, this clone turned up a few times. The V and J genes are TRBV2 and TRBJ2-5; D is perhaps TRBD2 (6 bases). The J call may be wrong; the DNA end is better matched by TRBJ2-7. Per the germline V gene, CDR1 is SNHLY and CDR2 is FYNNEI. The CDR3 totals 12 residues. Written as DNA, the CDR3 is TGTGCCAGCAGTGGACTAGAAGACGAGCAGTACTTC. It codes for CASSGLEDEQYF.

Comments on this clone: This same CDR3 is encoded by further DNA sequences in the sample. The rearrangement joins TRBV20-1 to TRBJ1-1; D is undetermined. The CDR3 has 11 amino acids. The V and J ends lost 2 bases and 2 bases respectively, with 3 bases between them. CDR1 is DFQATT, CDR2 SNEGSKA, per germline (reference sequence). CDR3 nucleotides: TGCAGTGCTAGACGAAACACTGAAGCTTTCTTT. Amino acids: CSARRNTEAFF.

V gene TRBV7-9 combines with J gene TRBJ2-5; 7 nucleotides match TRBD2. The CDR3 is made up of 15 amino acids. V was clipped by 4 bases and J by 0 bases; unmatched bases: 5. The germline CDR1 and CDR2 sequences are SEHNR and FQNEAQ (reference sequence). CDR3 bases: TGTGCCAGCAGCTATACTAGCGCCTACCAAGAGACCCAGTACTTC. Protein: CASSYTSAYQETQYF.

This rearrangement joins TRBV15 to TRBJ2-7; D may be TRBD1 (5 bases). Germline loops: CDR1 LNHNV, CDR2 YYDKDF (reference sequence). V lost 5 bases to trimming and J lost 3 bases, with 23 bases between them. This CDR3 comprises 17 residues. The CDR3 coding sequence is TGTGCCACCAGCCAGGTCCCGCAGGGCCTATGGGGCTACGAGCAGTACTTC. Its protein is CATSQVPQGLWGYEQYF.

V and J are TRBV15 and TRBJ2-3; possibly TRBD2 for D (6 bases). Germline V gene lookup returns CDR1 LNHNV and CDR2 YYDKDF (reference sequence). The CDR3 runs 16 residues. V lost 6 bases to trimming and J lost 4 bases, with 20 bases between them. CDR3: CATRSRMGGESDTQYF. In DNA form, the CDR3 reads TGTGCCACCAGGAGTCGGATGGGCGGGGAGTCAGATACGCAGTATTTT.

The chain joins TRBV7-9 to TRBJ1-4; D may be TRBD1 (5 bases). CDR3 size: 14 residues. Trimming cost V 5 bases and J 10 bases, with 17 bases left between them. Germline CDR1 is SEHNR and CDR2 is FQNEAQ (reference sequence). CDR3 protein: CASSAGTPGGKLFF. CDR3 nucleotides: TGTGCCAGCAGCGCCGGGACCCCAGGAGGAAAACTGTTTTTT. Looking up the rest from reference TRBV7-9 and TRBJ1-4 gives the full variable domain: DTGVSQNPRHKITKRGQNVTFRCDPISEHNRLYWYRQTLGQGPEFLTYFQNEAQLEKSRLLSDRFSAERPKGSFSTLEIQRTEQGDSAMYLCASSAGTPGGKLFFGSGTQLSVL.

V gene TRBV14 combines with J gene TRBJ1-3; 9 positions agree with TRBD1. The CDR3 is 14 amino acids. Germline CDR1 is SGHDN and CDR2 is FVKESK. V was pared by 3 bases and J by 3 bases, with 0 bases of the junction left unmatched. The CDR3 region is CASSQDRGGNTIYF. The CDR3 DNA reads as TGTGCCAGCAGCCAGGACAGGGGTGGAAACACCATATATTTT.

The chain uses TRBV28 and TRBJ2-7; 8 positions match TRBD2. V dropped 2 bases and J dropped 4; count of bases not matched to a gene: 7. Germline values: CDR1 MDHEN, CDR2 SYDVKM. CDR3 length: 15 residues. This chain's CDR3 is CASSLRRSGVYEQYF. CDR3 coding DNA: TGTGCCAGCAGTTTACGCCGTAGCGGGGTGTACGAGCAGTACTTC.

V is TRBV29-1 and J is TRBJ2-5; D uncertain. The V gene's germline CDR1 is SQVTM and CDR2 ANQGSEA. Between the trimmed V and J ends, which lost 7 bases and 7 bases, there was a span of 13 bases. CDR3 length: 11 amino acids. The CDR3 bases are TGCAGCGGCAGGCCCGTGGGGACCCAGTACTTC. Protein product: CSGRPVGTQYF.

V gene TRBV13 combines with J gene TRBJ2-1, with D possibly being TRBD2 (7 bases). The V and J ends lost 0 bases and 5 bases respectively, with 11 bases between them. CDR3 length: 15 amino acids. Germline V gene data show CDR1 as PRHDT and CDR2 as FYEKMQ (reference sequence). CDR3 region: CASSLGGRGNNEQFF. The CDR3 DNA is TGTGCCAGCAGCTTAGGAGGGAGGGGGAACAATGAGCAGTTCTTC.